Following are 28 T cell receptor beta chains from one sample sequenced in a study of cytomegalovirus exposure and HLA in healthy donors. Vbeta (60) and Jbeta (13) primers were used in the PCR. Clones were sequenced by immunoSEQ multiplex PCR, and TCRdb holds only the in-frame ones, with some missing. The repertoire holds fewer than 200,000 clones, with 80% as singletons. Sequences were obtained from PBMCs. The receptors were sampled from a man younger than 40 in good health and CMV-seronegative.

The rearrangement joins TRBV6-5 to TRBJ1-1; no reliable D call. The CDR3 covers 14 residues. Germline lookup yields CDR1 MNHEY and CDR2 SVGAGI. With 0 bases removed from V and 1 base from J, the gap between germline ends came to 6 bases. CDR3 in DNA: TGTGCCAGCAGTTACTCTGCGGGGAACACTGAAGCTTTCTTT. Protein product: CASSYSAGNTEAFF.

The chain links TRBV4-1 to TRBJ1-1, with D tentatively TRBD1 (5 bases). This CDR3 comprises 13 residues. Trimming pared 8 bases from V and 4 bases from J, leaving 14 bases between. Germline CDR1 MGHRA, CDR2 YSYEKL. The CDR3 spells CASRRGTTTEAFF. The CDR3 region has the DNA TGCGCCAGCCGACGGGGGACTACCACTGAAGCTTTCTTT.

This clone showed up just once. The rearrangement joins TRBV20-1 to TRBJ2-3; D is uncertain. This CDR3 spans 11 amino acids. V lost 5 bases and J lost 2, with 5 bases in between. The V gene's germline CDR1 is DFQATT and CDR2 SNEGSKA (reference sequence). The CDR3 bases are TGCAGTGCTGAGATCACAGATACGCAGTATTTT. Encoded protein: CSAEITDTQYF.

Here the CDR3 reads CASSLRGGGGDEQYF. The CDR3 DNA reads TGTGCCAGCAGCCTAAGGGGGGGCGGGGGAGACGAGCAGTACTTC. J is TRBJ2-7 and V is TRBV7-2, with a weak D call TRBD2 (7 bases). The germline V gene has CDR1 SGHTA and CDR2 FQGNSA. Trimming removed 5 bases from V and 5 bases from J, with 19 bases in between. This CDR3 is 15 amino acids long.

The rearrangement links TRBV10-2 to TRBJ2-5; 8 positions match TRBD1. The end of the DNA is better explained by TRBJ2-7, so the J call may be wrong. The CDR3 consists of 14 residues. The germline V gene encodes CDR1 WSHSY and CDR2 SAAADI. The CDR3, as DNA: TGCGCCAGCTCCTTATCCGGGACAGGACACGAGCAGTACTTC. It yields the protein CASSLSGTGHEQYF.

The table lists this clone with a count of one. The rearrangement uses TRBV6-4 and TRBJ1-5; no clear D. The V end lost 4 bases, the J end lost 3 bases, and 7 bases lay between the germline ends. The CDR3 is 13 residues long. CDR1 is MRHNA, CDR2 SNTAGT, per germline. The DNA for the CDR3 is TGTGCCAGCAGTGTAGACAACAATCAGCCCCAGCATTTT. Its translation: CASSVDNNQPQHF.

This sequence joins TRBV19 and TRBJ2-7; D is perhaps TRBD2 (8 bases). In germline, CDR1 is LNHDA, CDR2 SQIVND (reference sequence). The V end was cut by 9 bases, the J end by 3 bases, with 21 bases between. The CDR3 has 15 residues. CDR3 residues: CASQRGRGQNYEQYF. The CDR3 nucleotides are TGTGCCAGCCAGCGGGGGAGGGGACAGAACTACGAGCAGTACTTC.

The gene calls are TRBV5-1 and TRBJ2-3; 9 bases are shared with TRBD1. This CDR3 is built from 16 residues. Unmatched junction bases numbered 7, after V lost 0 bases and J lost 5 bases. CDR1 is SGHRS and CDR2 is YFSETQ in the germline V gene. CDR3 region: CASSLAFTGGGDTQYF. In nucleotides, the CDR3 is TGCGCCAGCAGCTTGGCCTTCACAGGGGGCGGAGATACGCAGTATTTT.

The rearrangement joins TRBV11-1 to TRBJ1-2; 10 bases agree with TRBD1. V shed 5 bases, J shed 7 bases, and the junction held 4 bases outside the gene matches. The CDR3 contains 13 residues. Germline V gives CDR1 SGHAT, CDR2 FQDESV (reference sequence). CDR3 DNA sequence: TGTGCCAGCAGCCCCGACAGGGGGCTTGGCTACACCTTC. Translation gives CASSPDRGLGYTF.

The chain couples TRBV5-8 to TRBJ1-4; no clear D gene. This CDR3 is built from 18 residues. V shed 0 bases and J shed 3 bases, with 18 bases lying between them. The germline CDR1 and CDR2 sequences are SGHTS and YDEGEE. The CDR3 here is CASSLAIEEVEANEKLFF. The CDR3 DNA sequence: TGTGCCAGCAGCTTGGCGATAGAGGAGGTTGAAGCTAATGAAAAACTGTTTTTT.

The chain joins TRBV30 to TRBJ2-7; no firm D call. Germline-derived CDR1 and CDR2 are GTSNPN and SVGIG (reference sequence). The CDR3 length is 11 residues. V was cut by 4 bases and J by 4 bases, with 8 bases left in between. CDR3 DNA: TGTGCCTGGACCCGAGAGTACGAGCAGTACTTC. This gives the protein CAWTREYEQYF. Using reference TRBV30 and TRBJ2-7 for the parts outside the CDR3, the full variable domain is SQTIHQWPATLVQPVGSPLSLECTVEGTSNPNLYWYRQAAGRGLQLLFYSVGIGQISSEVPQNLSASRPQDRQFILSSKKLLLSDSGFYLCAWTREYEQYFGPGTRLTVT.

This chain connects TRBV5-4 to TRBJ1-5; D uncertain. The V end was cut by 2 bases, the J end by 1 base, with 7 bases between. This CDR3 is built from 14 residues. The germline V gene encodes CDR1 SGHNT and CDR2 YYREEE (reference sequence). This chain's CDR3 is CASSLGGSNQPQHF. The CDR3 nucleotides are TGTGCCAGCAGCTTAGGAGGGAGCAATCAGCCCCAGCATTTT.

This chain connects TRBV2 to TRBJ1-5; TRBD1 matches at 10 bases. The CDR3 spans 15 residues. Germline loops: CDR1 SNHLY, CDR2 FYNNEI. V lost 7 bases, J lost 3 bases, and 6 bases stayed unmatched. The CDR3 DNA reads TGTGCCAGCACCCTGGACAGGGGGGACAATCAGCCCCAGCATTTT. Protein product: CASTLDRGDNQPQHF. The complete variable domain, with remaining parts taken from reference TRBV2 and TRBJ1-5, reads EPEVTQTPSHQVTQMGQEVILRCVPISNHLYFYWYRQILGQKVEFLVSFYNNEISEKSEIFDDQFSVERPDGSNFTLKIRSTKLEDSAMYFCASTLDRGDNQPQHFGDGTRLSIL.

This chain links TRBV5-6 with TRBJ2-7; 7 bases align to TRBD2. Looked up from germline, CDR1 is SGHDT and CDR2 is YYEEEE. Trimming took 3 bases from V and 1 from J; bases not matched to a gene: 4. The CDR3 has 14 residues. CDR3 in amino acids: CASSYPSGSYEQYF. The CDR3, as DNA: TGTGCCAGCAGCTATCCTAGCGGTTCCTACGAGCAGTACTTC.

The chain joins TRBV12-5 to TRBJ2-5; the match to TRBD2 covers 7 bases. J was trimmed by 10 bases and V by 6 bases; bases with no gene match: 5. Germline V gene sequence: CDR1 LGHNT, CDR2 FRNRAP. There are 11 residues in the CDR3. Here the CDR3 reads CASGLGGSQYF. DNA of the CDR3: TGTGCTAGTGGCCTCGGCGGGAGCCAGTACTTC.

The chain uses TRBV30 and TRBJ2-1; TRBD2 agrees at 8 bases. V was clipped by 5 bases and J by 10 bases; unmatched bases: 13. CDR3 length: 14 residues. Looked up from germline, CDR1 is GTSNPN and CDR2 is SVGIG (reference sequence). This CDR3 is CAWGTSGSAAEQFF. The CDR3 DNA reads TGTGCCTGGGGTACTAGCGGATCGGCGGCCGAGCAGTTCTTC.

CDR3 DNA: TGTGCCAGCAGCCCTCGGGAGTCCACCGGGGAGCTGTTTTTT. Translated, it gives CASSPRESTGELFF. This chain connects TRBV7-3 to TRBJ2-2; weak D call: TRBD2 (6 bases). CDR1 and CDR2 (germline): SGHTA, FQGTGA. V lost 5 bases and J lost 4, with 11 bases in between. CDR3 size: 14 residues.

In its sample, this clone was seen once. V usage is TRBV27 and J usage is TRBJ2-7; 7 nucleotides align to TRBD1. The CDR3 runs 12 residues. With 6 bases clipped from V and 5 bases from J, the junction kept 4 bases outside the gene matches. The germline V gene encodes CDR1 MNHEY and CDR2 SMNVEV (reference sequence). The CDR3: CASSLQGHEQYF. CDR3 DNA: TGTGCCAGCAGCTTACAGGGGCACGAGCAGTACTTC.

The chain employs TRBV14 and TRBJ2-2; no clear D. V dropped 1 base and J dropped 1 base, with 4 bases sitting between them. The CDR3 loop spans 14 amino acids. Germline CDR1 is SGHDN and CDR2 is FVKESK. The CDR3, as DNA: TGTGCCAGCAGCCAAGGGCTGAACACCGGGGAGCTGTTTTTT. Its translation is CASSQGLNTGELFF.

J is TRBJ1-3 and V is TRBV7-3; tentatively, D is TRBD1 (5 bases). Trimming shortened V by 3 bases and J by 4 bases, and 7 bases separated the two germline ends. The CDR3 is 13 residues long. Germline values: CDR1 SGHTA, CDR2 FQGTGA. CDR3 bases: TGTGCCAGCAGCTTGGCAGGGGGAAACACCATATATTTT. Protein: CASSLAGGNTIYF. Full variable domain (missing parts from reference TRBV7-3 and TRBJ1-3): GAGVSQTPSNKVTEKGKYVELRCDPISGHTALYWYRQSLGQGPEFLIYFQGTGAADDSGLPNDRFFAVRPEGSVSTLKIQRTERGDSAVYLCASSLAGGNTIYFGEGSWLTVV.

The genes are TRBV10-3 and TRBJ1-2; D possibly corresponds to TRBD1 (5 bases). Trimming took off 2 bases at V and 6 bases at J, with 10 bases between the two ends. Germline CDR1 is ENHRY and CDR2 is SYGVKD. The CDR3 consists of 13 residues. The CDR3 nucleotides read TGTGCCATCAGTGAGACCCAGGGTAATGGCTACACCTTC. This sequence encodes CAISETQGNGYTF.

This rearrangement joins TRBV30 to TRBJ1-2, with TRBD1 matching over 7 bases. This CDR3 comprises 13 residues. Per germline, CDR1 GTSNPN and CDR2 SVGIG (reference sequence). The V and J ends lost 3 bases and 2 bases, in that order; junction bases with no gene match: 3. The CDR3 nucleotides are TGTGCCTGGAGGGGGACAGACAACTATGGCTACACCTTC. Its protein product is CAWRGTDNYGYTF.

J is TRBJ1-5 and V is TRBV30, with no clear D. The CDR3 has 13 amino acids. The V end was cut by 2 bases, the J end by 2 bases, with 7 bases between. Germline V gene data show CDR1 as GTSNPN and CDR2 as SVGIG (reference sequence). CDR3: CAWSRQGNQPQHF. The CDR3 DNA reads TGTGCCTGGAGTAGGCAGGGCAATCAGCCCCAGCATTTT.

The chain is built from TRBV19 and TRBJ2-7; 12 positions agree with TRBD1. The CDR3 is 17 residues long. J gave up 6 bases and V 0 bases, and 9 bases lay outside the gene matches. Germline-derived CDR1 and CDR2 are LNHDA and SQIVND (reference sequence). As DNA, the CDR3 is TGTGCCAGTAGTATAGATCGGAACGGGACAGGGGGCGGCGAGCAGTACTTC. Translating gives CASSIDRNGTGGGEQYF.

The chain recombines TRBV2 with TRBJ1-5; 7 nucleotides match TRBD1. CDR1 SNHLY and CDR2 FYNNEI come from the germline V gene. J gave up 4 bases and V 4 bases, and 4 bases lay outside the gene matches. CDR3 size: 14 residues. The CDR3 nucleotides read TGTGCCAGCAGTGCGGGACAGCCGAATCAGCCCCAGCATTTT. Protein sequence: CASSAGQPNQPQHF.

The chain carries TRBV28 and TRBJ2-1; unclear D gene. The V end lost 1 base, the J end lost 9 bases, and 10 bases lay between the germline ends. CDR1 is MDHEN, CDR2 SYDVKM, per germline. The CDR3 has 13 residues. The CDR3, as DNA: TGTGCCAGCAGTTTATTAGCCGACGGTGAGCAGTTCTTC. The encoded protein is CASSLLADGEQFF.

CDR3 loop: CASSLDRYSEQYF. Written as DNA, the CDR3 is TGTGCCAGCAGCTTAGATCGATACAGCGAGCAGTACTTC. The chain employs TRBV11-2 and TRBJ2-7; D is ambiguous. CDR3 length: 13 amino acids. Germline CDR1 and CDR2: SGHAT and FQNNGV. Trimming cost V 0 bases and J 6 bases, with 9 bases left between them.

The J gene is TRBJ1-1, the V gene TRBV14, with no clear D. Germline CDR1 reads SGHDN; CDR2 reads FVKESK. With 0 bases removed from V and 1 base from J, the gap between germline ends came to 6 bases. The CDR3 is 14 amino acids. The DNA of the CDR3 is TGTGCCAGCAGCCAAGAACTAAGGAACACTGAAGCTTTCTTT. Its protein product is CASSQELRNTEAFF.